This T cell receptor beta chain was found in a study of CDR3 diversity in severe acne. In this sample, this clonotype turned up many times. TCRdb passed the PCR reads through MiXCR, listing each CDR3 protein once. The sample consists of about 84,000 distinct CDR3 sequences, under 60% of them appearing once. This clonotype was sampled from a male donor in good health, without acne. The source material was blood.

The CDR3 here is CASSIASSNRSPLHF. DNA for the CDR3: TGTGCCAGTAGTATAGCCAGCTCTAATCGTTCACCCCTCCACTTT. The rearrangement joins TRBV19 to TRBJ1-6; no definite D call. This CDR3 has 15 amino acids. From germline, CDR1 is LNHDA and CDR2 SQIVND (reference sequence). Trimming cost V 1 base and J 9 bases, with 13 bases left between them.